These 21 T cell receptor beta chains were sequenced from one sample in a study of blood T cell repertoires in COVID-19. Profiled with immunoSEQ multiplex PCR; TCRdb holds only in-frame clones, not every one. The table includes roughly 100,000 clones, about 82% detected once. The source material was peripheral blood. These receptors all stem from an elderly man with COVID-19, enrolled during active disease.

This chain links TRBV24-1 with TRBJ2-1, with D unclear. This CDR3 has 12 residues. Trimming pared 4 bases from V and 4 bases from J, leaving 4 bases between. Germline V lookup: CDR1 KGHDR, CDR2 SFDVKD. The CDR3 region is CATSEQYNEQFF. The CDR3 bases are TGTGCCACCAGTGAACAATACAATGAGCAGTTCTTC.

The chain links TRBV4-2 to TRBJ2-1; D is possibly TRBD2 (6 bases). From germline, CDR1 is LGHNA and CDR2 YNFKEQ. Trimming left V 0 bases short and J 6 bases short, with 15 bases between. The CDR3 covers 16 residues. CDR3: CASSQEYGSGANEQFF. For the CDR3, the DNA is TGTGCCAGCAGCCAAGAGTACGGTAGCGGAGCCAATGAGCAGTTCTTC.

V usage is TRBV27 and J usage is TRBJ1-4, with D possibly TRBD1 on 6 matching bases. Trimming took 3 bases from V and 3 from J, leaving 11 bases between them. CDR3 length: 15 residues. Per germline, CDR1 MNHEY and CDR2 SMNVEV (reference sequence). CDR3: CASSFQGWANEKLFF. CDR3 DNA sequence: TGTGCCAGCAGTTTCCAGGGGTGGGCTAATGAAAAACTGTTTTTT.

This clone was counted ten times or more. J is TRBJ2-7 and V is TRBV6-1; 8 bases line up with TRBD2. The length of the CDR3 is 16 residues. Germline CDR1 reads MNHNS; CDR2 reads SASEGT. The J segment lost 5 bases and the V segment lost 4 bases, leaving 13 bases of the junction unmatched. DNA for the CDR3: TGTGCCAGCAGTGTAGACAAAACGGGACTAGTCCACGAGCAGTACTTC. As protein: CASSVDKTGLVHEQYF.

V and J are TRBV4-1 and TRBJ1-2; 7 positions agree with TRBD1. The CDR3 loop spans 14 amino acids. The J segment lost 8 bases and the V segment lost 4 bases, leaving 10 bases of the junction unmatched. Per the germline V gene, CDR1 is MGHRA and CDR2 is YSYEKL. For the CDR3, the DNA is TGCGCCAGCAGCCCAAACAGGGGCAGGGGGGGCTACACCTTC. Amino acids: CASSPNRGRGGYTF.

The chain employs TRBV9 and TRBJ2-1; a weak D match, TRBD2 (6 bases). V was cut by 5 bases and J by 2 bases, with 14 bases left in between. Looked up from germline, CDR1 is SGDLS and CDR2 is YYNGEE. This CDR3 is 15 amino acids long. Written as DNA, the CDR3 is TGTGCCAGCAGTGGGGGGAGTAGGACCTACAATGAGCAGTTCTTC. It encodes CASSGGSRTYNEQFF. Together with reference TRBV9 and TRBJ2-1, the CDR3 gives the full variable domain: DSGVTQTPKHLITATGQRVTLRCSPRSGDLSVYWYQQSLDQGLQFLIQYYNGEERAKGNILERFSAQQFPDLHSELNLSSLELGDSALYFCASSGGSRTYNEQFFGPGTRLTVL.

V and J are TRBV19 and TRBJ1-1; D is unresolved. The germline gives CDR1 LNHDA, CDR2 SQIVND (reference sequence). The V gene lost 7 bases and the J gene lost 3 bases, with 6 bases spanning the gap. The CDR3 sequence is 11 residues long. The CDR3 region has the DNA TGTGCCAGTACGGTTTACACTGAAGCTTTCTTT. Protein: CASTVYTEAFF.

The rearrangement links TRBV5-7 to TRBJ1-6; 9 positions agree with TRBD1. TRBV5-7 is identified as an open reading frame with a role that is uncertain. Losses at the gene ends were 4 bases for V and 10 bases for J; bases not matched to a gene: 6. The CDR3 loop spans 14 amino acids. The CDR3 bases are TGTGCCAGCAGCCCCGGGACAGGGCAATCACCCCTCCACTTT. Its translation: CASSPGTGQSPLHF.

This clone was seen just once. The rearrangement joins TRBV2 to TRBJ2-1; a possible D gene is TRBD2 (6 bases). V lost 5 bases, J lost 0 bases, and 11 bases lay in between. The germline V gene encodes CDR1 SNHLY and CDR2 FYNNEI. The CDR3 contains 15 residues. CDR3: CASSLAESSYNEQFF. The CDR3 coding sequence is TGTGCCAGCAGTTTAGCGGAGAGCTCCTACAATGAGCAGTTCTTC.

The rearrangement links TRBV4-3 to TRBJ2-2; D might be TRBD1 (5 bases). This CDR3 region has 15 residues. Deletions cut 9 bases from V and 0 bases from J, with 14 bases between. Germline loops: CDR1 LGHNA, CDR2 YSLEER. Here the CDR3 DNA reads TGCGCCAGTAGACAGTCCAACGCGAACACCGGGGAGCTGTTTTTT. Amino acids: CASRQSNANTGELFF.

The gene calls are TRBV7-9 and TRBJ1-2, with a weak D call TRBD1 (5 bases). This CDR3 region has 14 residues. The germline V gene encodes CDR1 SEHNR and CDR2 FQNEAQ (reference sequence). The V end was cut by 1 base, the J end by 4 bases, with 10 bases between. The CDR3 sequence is CASSLDPRVYGYTF. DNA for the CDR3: TGTGCCAGCAGCTTAGATCCCAGGGTCTATGGCTACACCTTC.

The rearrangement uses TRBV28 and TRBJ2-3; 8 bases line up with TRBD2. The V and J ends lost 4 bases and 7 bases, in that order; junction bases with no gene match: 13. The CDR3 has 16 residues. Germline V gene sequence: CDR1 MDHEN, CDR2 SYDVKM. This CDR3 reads CASSSLLAAPGNTQYF. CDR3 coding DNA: TGTGCCAGCAGTTCCTTACTAGCGGCACCGGGGAATACGCAGTATTTT.

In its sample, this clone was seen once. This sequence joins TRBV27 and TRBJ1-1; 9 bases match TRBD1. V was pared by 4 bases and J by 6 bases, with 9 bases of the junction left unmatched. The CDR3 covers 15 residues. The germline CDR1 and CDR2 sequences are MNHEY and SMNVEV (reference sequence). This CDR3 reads CASSSPGTGRSEAFF. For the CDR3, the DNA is TGTGCCAGCAGTTCGCCCGGGACAGGGAGATCTGAAGCTTTCTTT.

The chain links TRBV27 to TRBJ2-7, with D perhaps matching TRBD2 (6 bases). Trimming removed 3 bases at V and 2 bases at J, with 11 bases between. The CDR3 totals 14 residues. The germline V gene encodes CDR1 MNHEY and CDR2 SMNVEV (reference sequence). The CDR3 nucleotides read TGTGCCAGCAGTTTTGGGCGCGGGGCCTACGAGCAGTACTTC. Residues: CASSFGRGAYEQYF.

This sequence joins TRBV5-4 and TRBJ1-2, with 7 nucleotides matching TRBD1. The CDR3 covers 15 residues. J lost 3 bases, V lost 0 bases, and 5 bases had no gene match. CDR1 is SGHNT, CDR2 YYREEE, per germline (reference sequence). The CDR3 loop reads CASSLVGQDYYGYTF. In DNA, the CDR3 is TGTGCCAGCAGCTTGGTCGGACAGGATTACTATGGCTACACCTTC.

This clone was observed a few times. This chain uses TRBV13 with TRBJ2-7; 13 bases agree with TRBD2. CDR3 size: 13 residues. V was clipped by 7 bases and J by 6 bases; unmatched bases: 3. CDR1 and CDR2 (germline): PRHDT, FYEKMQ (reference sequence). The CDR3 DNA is TGTGCCAGCAAGGGACTAGCGGGGAGCGAGCAGTACTTC. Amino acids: CASKGLAGSEQYF.

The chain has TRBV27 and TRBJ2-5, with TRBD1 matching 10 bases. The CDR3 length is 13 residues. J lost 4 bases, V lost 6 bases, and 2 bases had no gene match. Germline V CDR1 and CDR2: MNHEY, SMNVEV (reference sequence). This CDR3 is CASSRTGGETQYF. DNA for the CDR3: TGTGCCAGCAGCCGGACAGGGGGAGAGACCCAGTACTTC.

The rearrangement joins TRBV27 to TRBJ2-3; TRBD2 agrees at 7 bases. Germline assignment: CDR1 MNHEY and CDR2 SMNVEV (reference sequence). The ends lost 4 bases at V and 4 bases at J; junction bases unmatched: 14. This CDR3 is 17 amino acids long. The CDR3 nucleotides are TGTGCCAGCAGTTCCACCCCTAGCGGAAAGGCCCCAGATACGCAGTATTTT. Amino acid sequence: CASSSTPSGKAPDTQYF.

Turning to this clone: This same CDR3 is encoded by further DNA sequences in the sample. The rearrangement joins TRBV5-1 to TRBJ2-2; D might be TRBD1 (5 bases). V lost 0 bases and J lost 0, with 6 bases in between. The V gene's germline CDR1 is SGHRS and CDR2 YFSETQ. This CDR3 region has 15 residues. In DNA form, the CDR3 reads TGCGCCAGCAGCTTGGGGGGCGCGAACACCGGGGAGCTGTTTTTT. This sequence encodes CASSLGGANTGELFF. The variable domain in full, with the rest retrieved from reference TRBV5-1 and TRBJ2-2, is KAGVTQTPRYLIKTRGQQVTLSCSPISGHRSVSWYQQTPGQGLQFLFEYFSETQRNKGNFPGRFSGRQFSNSRSEMNVSTLELGDSALYLCASSLGGANTGELFFGEGSRLTVL.

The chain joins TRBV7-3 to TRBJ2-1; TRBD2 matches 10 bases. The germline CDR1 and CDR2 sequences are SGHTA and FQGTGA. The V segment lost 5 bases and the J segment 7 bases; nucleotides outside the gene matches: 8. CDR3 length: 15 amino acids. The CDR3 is CASSAPGTSANEQFF. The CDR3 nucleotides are TGTGCCAGCAGCGCACCCGGGACTAGCGCAAATGAGCAGTTCTTC.

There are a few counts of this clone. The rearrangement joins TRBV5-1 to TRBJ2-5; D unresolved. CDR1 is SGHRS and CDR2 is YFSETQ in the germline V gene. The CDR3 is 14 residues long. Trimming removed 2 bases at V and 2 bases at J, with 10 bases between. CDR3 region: CASSLTALQETQYF. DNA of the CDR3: TGCGCCAGCAGCTTAACAGCCCTTCAAGAGACCCAGTACTTC.